Listed below are T cell receptor beta chains from one sample, sequenced in a study of neoadjuvant nivolumab and ipilimumab in lung cancer. The protocol was immunoSEQ multiplex PCR, while the TCRdb copy is restricted to in-frame clones and leaves out a portion. The profile covers 30,000 or so clones, with under 95% appearing a single time and under 2.5% taken by the ten largest. Sequencing was performed on peripheral blood, taken after neoadjuvant nivolumab, alone or with ipilimumab, at or shortly before surgery. Receptor source: an adult with non-small cell lung cancer. CDR3s leave out the opening cysteine and the closing phenylalanine or tryptophan. A D gene is named only where the DNA matches it firmly. Clone size is given for some rows only: seen once, a few or many times, or a class if the clone is expanded.

clone size: NA
D gene: NA
V gene: TRBV5-6
CDR3 protein: ASSIYGGGGGYT

clone size: once
D gene: TRBD2
V gene: TRBV9
CDR3 protein: ASSYPGTSGPSSYEQY

clone size: NA
D gene: NA
V gene: TRBV2
CDR3 protein: ASNRDTLGPQH

clone size: NA
D gene: NA
V gene: TRBV13
CDR3 protein: ASSRPPHNEQF

clone size: NA
D gene: NA
V gene: TRBV13
CDR3 protein: ASSPGRGGYT

clone size: NA
D gene: TRBD1
V gene: TRBV7-9
CDR3 protein: ASSPGTGGQPQH

clone size: NA
D gene: NA
V gene: TRBV28
CDR3 protein: ASSLDLGAGSYEQY

clone size: NA
D gene: NA
V gene: TRBV14
CDR3 protein: ASSQVTTDTQY

clone size: NA
D gene: NA
V gene: TRBV11-3
CDR3 protein: ASSFSGEGETQY

clone size: NA
D gene: NA
V gene: TRBV7-2
CDR3 protein: ASSLASGAGETQY

clone size: NA
D gene: TRBD1
V gene: TRBV7-8
CDR3 protein: ASSGQELHDRTQY

clone size: NA
D gene: NA
V gene: TRBV27
CDR3 protein: ASSPARRGTLF

clone size: NA
D gene: TRBD2
V gene: TRBV5-1
CDR3 protein: ASSLYERGPYEQY

clone size: NA
D gene: NA
V gene: TRBV4-1
CDR3 protein: ASSQDGLGDEKLF

clone size: NA
D gene: NA
V gene: TRBV20-1
CDR3 protein: SAGSPGEQY

clone size: NA
D gene: TRBD1
V gene: TRBV11-1
CDR3 protein: ASSGGQGTETQY

clone size: NA
D gene: TRBD2
V gene: TRBV18
CDR3 protein: ASSPLAGLAGKETQY

clone size: NA
D gene: TRBD1
V gene: TRBV9
CDR3 protein: ASSGQGAWEKLF

clone size: once
D gene: NA
V gene: TRBV7-9
CDR3 protein: ASSRVGGISYEQY

clone size: NA
D gene: NA
V gene: TRBV5-4
CDR3 protein: ASSSRGTVETQY

clone size: NA
D gene: NA
V gene: TRBV7-2
CDR3 protein: ASSPTGNRRMNTEAF

clone size: NA
D gene: NA
V gene: TRBV11-2
CDR3 protein: ASSLNFGISQETQY

clone size: NA
D gene: NA
V gene: TRBV5-5
CDR3 protein: ASSLDWGYEKLF

clone size: NA
D gene: TRBD2
V gene: TRBV7-6
CDR3 protein: ASSARDYQDEQY

clone size: NA
D gene: NA
V gene: TRBV2
CDR3 protein: ASSEGQGTGELF

clone size: once
D gene: TRBD2
V gene: TRBV5-1
CDR3 protein: ASSLSLAGGTDTQY

clone size: few
D gene: NA
V gene: TRBV14
CDR3 protein: ASSQGQGRSYGYT

clone size: NA
D gene: TRBD2
V gene: TRBV5-1
CDR3 protein: ASSSGGASTDTQY

clone size: NA
D gene: NA
V gene: TRBV29-1
CDR3 protein: SVEYPVWGDNEQF

clone size: NA
D gene: NA
V gene: TRBV5-1
CDR3 protein: ASSLVGGDTGELF

clone size: NA
D gene: NA
V gene: TRBV5-4
CDR3 protein: ASSYETAVPSSGNTIY

clone size: once
D gene: NA
V gene: TRBV2
CDR3 protein: ASSQEEGTYEQY

clone size: few
D gene: TRBD2
V gene: TRBV5-7
CDR3 protein: ASSLLTSGDYNEQF

clone size: NA
D gene: TRBD1
V gene: TRBV10-3
CDR3 protein: AIRRPGQGDEHEQF

clone size: NA
D gene: NA
V gene: TRBV5-6
CDR3 protein: ASSIQGYTIY

clone size: NA
D gene: TRBD2
V gene: TRBV2
CDR3 protein: ASTWMGLAGADTQY

clone size: NA
D gene: NA
V gene: TRBV2
CDR3 protein: ASSGVDRQFKAEAF

clone size: NA
D gene: NA
V gene: TRBV28
CDR3 protein: ASSFSAIDGYT

clone size: NA
D gene: NA
V gene: TRBV5-1
CDR3 protein: ASSFNRDVAPDEQY

clone size: NA
D gene: NA
V gene: TRBV18
CDR3 protein: ASSPLRTEQETQY

clone size: NA
D gene: TRBD1
V gene: TRBV6-1
CDR3 protein: ASSEVGTGGQPQH

clone size: NA
D gene: NA
V gene: TRBV5-4
CDR3 protein: ASSLRQQETQY

clone size: NA
D gene: TRBD2
V gene: TRBV4-1
CDR3 protein: ASSQDTARPSGSQNEQF

clone size: NA
D gene: NA
V gene: TRBV5-4
CDR3 protein: ASSAYNPHTGELF

clone size: once
D gene: TRBD2
V gene: TRBV7-8
CDR3 protein: ASSRGGPYEQY

clone size: NA
D gene: NA
V gene: TRBV28
CDR3 protein: ASFSITEAF

clone size: NA
D gene: NA
V gene: TRBV20-1
CDR3 protein: SAPPTDTQY

clone size: few
D gene: NA
V gene: TRBV19
CDR3 protein: ASSITSEAF

clone size: few
D gene: TRBD2
V gene: TRBV18
CDR3 protein: ASSPLADKLDTQY

clone size: NA
D gene: NA
V gene: TRBV11-3
CDR3 protein: ASSLGGVDTEAF

clone size: NA
D gene: NA
V gene: TRBV2
CDR3 protein: ASSDWTAPYEQY

clone size: NA
D gene: NA
V gene: TRBV25-1
CDR3 protein: ASSRTPGELF

clone size: NA
D gene: NA
V gene: TRBV11-2
CDR3 protein: ASSYGETQY

clone size: NA
D gene: NA
V gene: TRBV6-1
CDR3 protein: ASSGGGTSKAF

clone size: NA
D gene: TRBD1
V gene: TRBV5-1
CDR3 protein: ASSSGTGWDTEAF

clone size: NA
D gene: NA
V gene: TRBV10-3
CDR3 protein: AISARGSYEQY

clone size: NA
D gene: NA
V gene: TRBV7-3
CDR3 protein: ASSIGQKTEAF